This T cell receptor beta chain was sequenced for a study of CD8 T cells in Susac syndrome. Germline values: CDR1 ENHRY, CDR2 SYGVKD. CDR3 length: 17 residues. V trimming: 2 bases; J trimming: 3 bases; junction bases outside the gene matches: 9. Random hexamers primed reverse transcription of about 0.5 to 1 ug RNA. The authors amplified TCR beta CDR3 across 54 Vbeta and 13 Jbeta using immunoSEQ multiplex PCR. TCRdb passed the immunoSEQ multiplex PCR reads through MiXCR, listing each CDR3 protein once. This sample has some 60,000 distinct CDR3 sequences, with around 94% found just once. This clonotype was obtained from a human donor in good health. The chain employs TRBV10-3 and TRBJ2-5; 10 bases align to TRBD1. Sequencing input: CD8+ T cells from PBMCs. CDR3 sequence reads: CAISEATGTGDEETQYF. CDR3 nucleotides: TGTGCCATCAGTGAGGCAACCGGGACAGGGGATGAAGAGACCCAGTACTTC.